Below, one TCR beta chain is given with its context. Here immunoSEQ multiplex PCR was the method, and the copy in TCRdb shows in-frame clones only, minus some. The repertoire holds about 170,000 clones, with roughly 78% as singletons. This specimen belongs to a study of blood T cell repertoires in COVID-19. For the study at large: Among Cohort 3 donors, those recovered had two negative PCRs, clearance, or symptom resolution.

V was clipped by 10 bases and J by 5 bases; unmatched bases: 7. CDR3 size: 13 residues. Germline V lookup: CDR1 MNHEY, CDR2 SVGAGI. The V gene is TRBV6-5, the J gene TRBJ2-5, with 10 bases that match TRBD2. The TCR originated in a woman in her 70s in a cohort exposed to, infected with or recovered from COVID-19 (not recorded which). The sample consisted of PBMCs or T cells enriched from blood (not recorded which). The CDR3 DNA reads TGTGCCACCGGACTAGCGGCGGGGGAGACCCAGTACTTC. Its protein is CATGLAAGETQYF.